These 26 T cell receptor beta chains share one sample of origin, sequenced in a study of T cells in Graves' hyperthyroidism and ophthalmopathy. Using RNA transcripts as the source, TCR beta CDR3 regions were amplified. Using the HTBI primer set, a first-round RT-PCR was run on the TCR CDR3. TCRdb re-called the multiplex PCR reads through MiXCR, storing one row per CDR3 protein. The sample holds roughly 800,000 distinct CDR3 sequences; around 39% are singletons and the top ten take 8.9%. The sequencing sample was made of blood. Source of these receptors: a man between 18 and 29 years old with Graves' hyperthyroidism.

The chain recombines TRBV6-2 or TRBV6-3 with TRBJ1-5; D is undetermined. Germline V CDR1 and CDR2: MNHEY, SVGEGT. The germline V and J ends were trimmed by 7 bases and 2 bases, with 6 bases remaining between them. This CDR3 region has 12 residues. The DNA for the CDR3 is TGTGCCAGCAATCGGGGCAATCAGCCCCAGCATTTT. As protein: CASNRGNQPQHF.

The J gene is TRBJ2-7, the V gene TRBV9; 9 bases are a match to TRBD2. This CDR3 region has 15 residues. V lost 2 bases and J lost 7; bases outside the gene matches: 10. In germline, CDR1 is SGDLS, CDR2 YYNGEE. As DNA, the CDR3 is TGTGCCAGCAGCGTGTCCGGGACTAGCCTCTCGGAGCAGTACTTC. This codes for CASSVSGTSLSEQYF.

The CDR3 nucleotides read TGTGCCAGCAGCTTTACCTCAGGGCCACTAAACTATGGCTACACCTTC. This sequence encodes CASSFTSGPLNYGYTF. The rearrangement uses TRBV7-9 and TRBJ1-2, with a tentative D call TRBD1 (5 bases). The germline V gene has CDR1 SEHNR and CDR2 FQNEAQ (reference sequence). V lost 3 bases to trimming and J lost 2 bases, with 16 bases between them. The CDR3 runs 16 residues.

J is TRBJ1-6 and V is TRBV10-3; D is perhaps TRBD1 (5 bases). The CDR3 loop spans 12 amino acids. V was pared by 11 bases and J by 6 bases, with 11 bases between. CDR1 is ENHRY, CDR2 SYGVKD, per germline. This chain's CDR3 is CAAREANSPLHF. CDR3 nucleotides: TGTGCCGCCAGGGAGGCTAATTCACCCCTCCACTTT.

This clonotype was observed once. This may arise from a read error, as a much more abundant clone is one base away. The chain couples TRBV2 to TRBJ2-5; D uncertain. Germline V gives CDR1 SNHLY, CDR2 FYNNEI. Trimming removed 6 bases from V and 4 bases from J, with 9 bases in between. CDR3 size: 12 residues. CDR3: CASSPPTETQYF. The CDR3, as DNA: TGTGCCAGCAGCCCCCCGACAGAGACCCAGTACTTC.

This clonotype was seen only a few times. This chain uses TRBV7-9 with TRBJ2-7; 9 positions match TRBD2. Per the germline V gene, CDR1 is SEHNR and CDR2 is FQNEAQ (reference sequence). After removal of 3 bases from V and 7 bases from J, the junction contained 13 bases not matched to a gene. The CDR3 has 16 residues. CDR3 nucleotide sequence: TGTGCCAGCAGCTTTGGGACTAGCACCGGGTTGGGAGAGCAGTACTTC. This sequence encodes CASSFGTSTGLGEQYF.

J is TRBJ1-3 and V is TRBV6-6; D is unresolved. Trimming took 0 bases from V and 0 from J, leaving 9 bases between them. Germline-derived CDR1 and CDR2 are MNHNY and SVGAGI (reference sequence). The CDR3 is made up of 16 amino acids. CDR3 nucleotides: TGTGCCAGCAGTTACTCCTTCTCGAGCTCTGGAAACACCATATATTTT. Translation gives CASSYSFSSSGNTIYF.

CDR3 in amino acids: CASSFGRQGGKVEAFF. The CDR3 nucleotides read TGTGCCAGCAGTTTTGGGCGTCAGGGGGGGAAGGTTGAAGCTTTCTTT. The chain has TRBV2 and TRBJ1-1; TRBD1 matches 7 bases. Germline V CDR1 and CDR2: SNHLY, FYNNEI. Germline trimming cut 5 bases from V and 7 bases from J; bases unmatched to any gene: 16. The CDR3 runs 16 residues.

The rearrangement joins TRBV7-2 to TRBJ2-7; 11 nucleotides agree with TRBD1. The DNA end lines up better with TRBJ2-3; the J call may be wrong. This CDR3 has 15 amino acids. Germline V gene data show CDR1 as SGHTA and CDR2 as FQGNSA. CDR3 sequence reads: CASSLGGQGVDTQYF. The DNA of the CDR3 is TGTGCCAGCAGCTTGGGGGGACAGGGGGTTGATACGCAGTATTTT.

The chain links TRBV7-2 to TRBJ2-7, with D unclear. Germline V gene data show CDR1 as SGHTA and CDR2 as FQGNSA. The V and J ends lost 3 bases and 5 bases respectively, with 14 bases between them. The CDR3 consists of 14 residues. CDR3: CASSLTQLPNEQYF. The CDR3 coding sequence is TGTGCCAGCAGCTTGACCCAGCTTCCCAACGAGCAGTACTTC. Filled out from reference TRBV7-2 and TRBJ2-7, the complete variable domain reads GAGVSQSPSNKVTEKGKDVELRCDPISGHTALYWYRQSLGQGLEFLIYFQGNSAPDKSGLPSDRFSAERTGGSVSTLTIQRTQQEDSAVYLCASSLTQLPNEQYFGPGTRLTVT.

This clonotype was seen ten or more times. The rearrangement joins TRBV29-1 to TRBJ2-7; D not certain. Germline loops: CDR1 SQVTM, CDR2 ANQGSEA. The V end was cut by 1 base, the J end by 6 bases, with 7 bases between. The CDR3 is 11 amino acids. The CDR3 coding sequence is TGCAGCGTTGAAGCTGGGGTCGAGCAGTACTTC. Its translation: CSVEAGVEQYF.

This sequence joins TRBV12-3 or TRBV12-4 and TRBJ1-3, with a tentative D call TRBD1 (5 bases). Trimming took off 8 bases at V and 0 bases at J, with 14 bases between the two ends. The CDR3 extends over 15 amino acids. The CDR3 nucleotides read TGTGCCAGCCTTGGTTCAGGGAACTCTGGAAACACCATATATTTT. Its protein product is CASLGSGNSGNTIYF.

This chain uses TRBV2 with TRBJ1-5; 7 bases match TRBD1. The CDR3 spans 12 residues. Trimming at V came to 5 bases and at J to 14 bases, leaving 9 bases not matched to a gene. CDR1 and CDR2 from the germline V gene are SNHLY and FYNNEI. CDR3 residues: CASSPGTAYEHF. The CDR3 bases are TGTGCCAGCAGTCCCGGGACAGCCTACGAGCATTTT.

This clonotype was seen many times. The chain recombines TRBV13 with TRBJ2-7; possible D gene TRBD2, 5 bases. This CDR3 has 14 residues. Germline V lookup: CDR1 PRHDT, CDR2 FYEKMQ (reference sequence). Trimming left V 6 bases short and J 3 bases short, with 15 bases between. For the CDR3, the DNA is TGTGCCAGCAGTCTCGGTACTCGGGGCTACGAGCAGTACTTC. Protein product: CASSLGTRGYEQYF.

This clonotype was observed at least ten times. V gene TRBV7-2 combines with J gene TRBJ2-7, with D perhaps TRBD1 (6 bases). V lost 5 bases, J lost 3 bases, and 11 bases lay in between. Germline values: CDR1 SGHTA, CDR2 FQGNSA. CDR3 length: 13 residues. The CDR3 loop is CASSPRTDYEQYF. CDR3 nucleotide sequence: TGTGCCAGCAGCCCTCGGACAGACTACGAGCAGTACTTC.

This clonotype occurred once. With a much larger clone just one base away, this may be a read error. The J gene is TRBJ2-2, the V gene TRBV2; TRBD1 is a possible D gene (6 bases). CDR1 is SNHLY and CDR2 is FYNNEI in the germline V gene. This CDR3 region has 16 residues. Trimming cost V 5 bases and J 7 bases, with 20 bases left between them. The CDR3, as DNA: TGTGCCAGCAGTAGCTTGGACAGTCGCGACAACGGGGAGCTGTTTTTT. This encodes CASSSLDSRDNGELFF. Supplemented by reference TRBV2 and TRBJ2-2, the full variable domain reads EPEVTQTPSHQVTQMGQEVILRCVPISNHLYFYWYRQILGQKVEFLVSFYNNEISEKSEIFDDQFSVERPDGSNFTLKIRSTKLEDSAMYFCASSSLDSRDNGELFFGEGSRLTVL.

The V call is TRBV6-5, the J call TRBJ2-7, with 9 nucleotides matching TRBD1. The germline V gene encodes CDR1 MNHEY and CDR2 SVGAGI. The CDR3 runs 15 residues. Germline trimming cut 7 bases from V and 0 bases from J; bases unmatched to any gene: 7. CDR3 in amino acids: CASIPDRGNSYEQYF. The CDR3 DNA is TGTGCCAGCATCCCGGACAGGGGTAACTCCTACGAGCAGTACTTC.

V gene TRBV29-1 combines with J gene TRBJ2-2; weak D call: TRBD2 (6 bases). The CDR3 covers 15 residues. V was cut by 5 bases and J by 7 bases, with 20 bases left in between. Germline CDR1 reads SQVTM; CDR2 reads ANQGSEA. CDR3 residues: CSVKSLEGPGGELFF. Here the CDR3 DNA reads TGCAGCGTTAAGAGTTTGGAGGGCCCGGGCGGGGAGCTGTTTTTT.

CDR3 in DNA: TGTGCCACCAGCGGGACTAGCGGGCAGACAGATACGCAGTATTTT. Its translation is CATSGTSGQTDTQYF. The chain employs TRBV15 and TRBJ2-3, with 12 bases fitting TRBD2. With V trimmed by 5 bases and J by 3 bases, 3 bases remained unmatched. CDR1 LNHNV and CDR2 YYDKDF come from the germline V gene (reference sequence). There are 15 residues in the CDR3. Looking up the rest from reference TRBV15 and TRBJ2-3 gives the full variable domain: DAMVIQNPRYQVTQFGKPVTLSCSQTLNHNVMYWYQQKSSQAPKLLFHYYDKDFNNEADTPDNFQSRRPNTSFCFLDIRSPGLGDTAMYLCATSGTSGQTDTQYFGPGTRLTVL.

The sample holds a few counts of this clonotype. The genes are TRBV5-1 and TRBJ2-2, with 13 bases identical to TRBD2. CDR3 length: 18 amino acids. CDR1 SGHRS and CDR2 YFSETQ come from the germline V gene. J lost 2 bases, V lost 2 bases, and 6 bases had no gene match. The CDR3 loop reads CASSFTSGGAVNTGELFF. The CDR3, as DNA: TGCGCCAGCAGCTTCACTAGCGGGGGGGCCGTCAACACCGGGGAGCTGTTTTTT.

This clonotype was recorded at least ten times. The rearrangement uses TRBV5-1 and TRBJ1-6; tentatively, D is TRBD1 (6 bases). CDR1 is SGHRS and CDR2 is YFSETQ in the germline V gene. The CDR3 length is 15 residues. The germline V and J ends were trimmed by 4 bases and 10 bases, with 18 bases remaining between them. DNA of the CDR3: TGCGCCAGCAGCCTAACAGGGTGGGGTGGCTCACCCCTCCACTTT. This translates into CASSLTGWGGSPLHF.

This clonotype was detected only once. J is TRBJ2-7 and V is TRBV4-1; 11 nucleotides match TRBD2. The V and J ends lost 2 bases and 5 bases, in that order; junction bases with no gene match: 5. CDR3 length: 15 residues. From germline, CDR1 is MGHRA and CDR2 YSYEKL. The DNA of the CDR3 is TGCGCCAGCAGCCAATTTACTAGCGGGGGAAACGAGCAGTACTTC. Encoded protein: CASSQFTSGGNEQYF.

This clonotype has only one observation. The V gene is TRBV6-6, the J gene TRBJ1-1, with 8 bases identical to TRBD1. Trimming at V came to 7 bases and at J to 8 bases, leaving 3 bases not matched to a gene. Germline CDR1 reads MNHNY; CDR2 reads SVGAGI (reference sequence). The CDR3 loop spans 11 amino acids. In DNA form, the CDR3 reads TGTGCCAGCAACAGACAGGGGGAAGCTTTCTTT. Translating it yields CASNRQGEAFF.

This sequence joins TRBV20-1 and TRBJ1-1; 9 bases fit TRBD1. Trimming cost V 0 bases and J 3 bases; bases outside gene matches: 5. This CDR3 region has 15 residues. Germline V gene sequence: CDR1 DFQATT, CDR2 SNEGSKA (reference sequence). In DNA form, the CDR3 reads TGCAGTGCTAGAGATGGGGGACAGGGCCACACTGAAGCTTTCTTT. It encodes CSARDGGQGHTEAFF.

At least ten counts were recorded for this clonotype. A much larger clone is a single base away; this may be a read error. The chain carries TRBV11-3 and TRBJ2-5, with D perhaps matching TRBD2 (5 bases). From germline, CDR1 is SGHNT and CDR2 YENEEA. The CDR3 is 11 residues long. Trimming shortened V by 5 bases and J by 5 bases, and 6 bases separated the two germline ends. The CDR3 region is CASSIAETQYF. The DNA of the CDR3 is TGTGCCAGCAGCATAGCGGAGACCCAGTACTTC.

At least ten counts were recorded for this clonotype. J is TRBJ2-6 and V is TRBV5-5; unclear D gene. Germline V gives CDR1 SGHKS, CDR2 YYEKEE (reference sequence). Trimming cost V 4 bases and J 0 bases, with 8 bases left between them. This CDR3 contains 15 residues. CDR3 coding DNA: TGTGCCAGCAGCCCGGCGATCTCTGGGGCCAACGTCCTGACTTTC. Amino acid sequence: CASSPAISGANVLTF.